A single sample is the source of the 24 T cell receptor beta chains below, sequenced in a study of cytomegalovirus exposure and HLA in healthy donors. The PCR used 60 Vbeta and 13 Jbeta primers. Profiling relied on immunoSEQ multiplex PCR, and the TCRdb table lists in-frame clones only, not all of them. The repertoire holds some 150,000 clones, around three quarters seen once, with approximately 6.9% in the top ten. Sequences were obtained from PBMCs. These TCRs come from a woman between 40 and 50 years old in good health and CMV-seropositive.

In DNA form, the CDR3 reads TGTGCCAGCAGCCCGGGAGCCGCCCCCGGGACCCAGTACTTC. Its translation: CASSPGAAPGTQYF. The rearrangement joins TRBV7-2 to TRBJ2-5; a weak D match, TRBD2 (6 bases). Germline-derived CDR1 and CDR2 are SGHTA and FQGNSA. The CDR3 loop spans 14 amino acids. Trimming removed 5 bases from V and 7 bases from J, with 17 bases in between. The full variable domain, rest sourced from reference TRBV7-2 and TRBJ2-5, is GAGVSQSPSNKVTEKGKDVELRCDPISGHTALYWYRQSLGQGLEFLIYFQGNSAPDKSGLPSDRFSAERTGGSVSTLTIQRTQQEDSAVYLCASSPGAAPGTQYFGPGTRLLVL.

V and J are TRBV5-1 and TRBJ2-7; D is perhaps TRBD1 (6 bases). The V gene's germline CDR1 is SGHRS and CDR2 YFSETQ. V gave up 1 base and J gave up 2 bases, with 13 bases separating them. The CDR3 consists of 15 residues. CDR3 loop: CASSLQGQIAYEQYF. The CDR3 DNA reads TGCGCCAGCAGCTTGCAGGGACAAATAGCCTACGAGCAGTACTTC. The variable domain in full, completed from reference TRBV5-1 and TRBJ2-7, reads KAGVTQTPRYLIKTRGQQVTLSCSPISGHRSVSWYQQTPGQGLQFLFEYFSETQRNKGNFPGRFSGRQFSNSRSEMNVSTLELGDSALYLCASSLQGQIAYEQYFGPGTRLTVT.

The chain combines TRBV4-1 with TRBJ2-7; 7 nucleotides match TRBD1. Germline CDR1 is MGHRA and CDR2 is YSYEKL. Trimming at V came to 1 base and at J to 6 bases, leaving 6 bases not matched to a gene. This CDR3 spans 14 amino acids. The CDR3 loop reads CASSQVEGAGEQYF. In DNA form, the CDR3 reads TGCGCCAGCAGCCAAGTTGAGGGGGCTGGCGAGCAGTACTTC.

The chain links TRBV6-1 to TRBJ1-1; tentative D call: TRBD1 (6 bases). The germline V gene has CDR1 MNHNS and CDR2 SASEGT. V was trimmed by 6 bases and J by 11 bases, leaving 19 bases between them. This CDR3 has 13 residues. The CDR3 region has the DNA TGTGCCAGCAGCCCTTCGGGGGGCAACGGGGCTTTCTTT. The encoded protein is CASSPSGGNGAFF.

The CDR3 nucleotides read TGTGCCAGCTCACCTCGTGCGGGTAGAGATTCACCCCTCCACTTT. Translating gives CASSPRAGRDSPLHF. The J gene is TRBJ1-6, the V gene TRBV18; unclear D gene. The V gene lost 3 bases and the J gene lost 8 bases, with 14 bases spanning the gap. This CDR3 has 15 residues. Germline V gene sequence: CDR1 KGHSH, CDR2 LQKENI. Full variable domain (remainder filled in from reference TRBV18 and TRBJ1-6): NAGVMQNPRHLVRRRGQEARLRCSPMKGHSHVYWYRQLPEEGLKFMVYLQKENIIDESGMPKERFSAEFPKEGPSILRIQQVVRGDSAAYFCASSPRAGRDSPLHFGNGTRLTVT.

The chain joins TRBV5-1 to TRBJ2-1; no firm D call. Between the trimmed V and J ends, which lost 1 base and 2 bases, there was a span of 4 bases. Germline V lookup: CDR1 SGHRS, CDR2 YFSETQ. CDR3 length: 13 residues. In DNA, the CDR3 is TGCGCCAGCAGCTTGACTCCCTACAATGAGCAGTTCTTC. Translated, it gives CASSLTPYNEQFF. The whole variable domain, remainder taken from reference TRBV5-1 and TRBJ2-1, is KAGVTQTPRYLIKTRGQQVTLSCSPISGHRSVSWYQQTPGQGLQFLFEYFSETQRNKGNFPGRFSGRQFSNSRSEMNVSTLELGDSALYLCASSLTPYNEQFFGPGTRLTVL.

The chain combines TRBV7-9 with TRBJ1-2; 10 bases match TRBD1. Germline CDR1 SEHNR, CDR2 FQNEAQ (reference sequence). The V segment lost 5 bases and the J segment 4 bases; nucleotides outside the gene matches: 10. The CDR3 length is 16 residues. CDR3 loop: CASSPNGQGEVYGYTF. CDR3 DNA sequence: TGTGCCAGCAGCCCAAACGGACAGGGGGAAGTCTATGGCTACACCTTC.

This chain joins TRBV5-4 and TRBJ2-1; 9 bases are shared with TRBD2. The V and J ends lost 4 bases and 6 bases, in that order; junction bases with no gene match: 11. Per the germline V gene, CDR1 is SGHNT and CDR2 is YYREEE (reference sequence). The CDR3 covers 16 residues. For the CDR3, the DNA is TGTGCCAGCAGCAAGGGCGGGGGGGCCCCCATCAATGAGCAGTTCTTC. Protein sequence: CASSKGGGAPINEQFF.

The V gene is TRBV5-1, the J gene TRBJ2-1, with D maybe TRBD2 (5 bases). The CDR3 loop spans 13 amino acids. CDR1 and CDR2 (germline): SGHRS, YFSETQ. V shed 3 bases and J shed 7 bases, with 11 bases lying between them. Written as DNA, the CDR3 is TGCGCCAGCAGCTCCGCGGGCTATAATGAGCAGTTCTTC. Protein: CASSSAGYNEQFF.

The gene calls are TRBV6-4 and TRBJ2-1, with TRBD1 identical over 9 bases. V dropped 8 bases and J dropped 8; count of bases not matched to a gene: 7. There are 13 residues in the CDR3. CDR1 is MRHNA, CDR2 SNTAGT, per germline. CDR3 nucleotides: TGTGCCAGCGGGGGGGACAGGGAATATGAGCAGTTCTTC. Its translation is CASGGDREYEQFF.

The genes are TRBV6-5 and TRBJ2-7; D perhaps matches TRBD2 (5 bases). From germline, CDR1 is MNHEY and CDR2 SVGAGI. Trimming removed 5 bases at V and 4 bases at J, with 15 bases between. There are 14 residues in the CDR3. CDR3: CASSQGREPYEQYF. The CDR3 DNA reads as TGTGCCAGCAGTCAAGGCCGGGAACCATACGAGCAGTACTTC.

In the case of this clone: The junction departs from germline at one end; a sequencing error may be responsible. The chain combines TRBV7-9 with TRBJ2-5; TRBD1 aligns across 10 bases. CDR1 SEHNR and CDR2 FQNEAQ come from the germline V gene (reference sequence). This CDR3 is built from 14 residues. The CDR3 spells CSSSPWDRGETQYF. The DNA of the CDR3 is TGTTCCAGCAGCCCCTGGGACAGGGGAGAGACCCAGTACTTC. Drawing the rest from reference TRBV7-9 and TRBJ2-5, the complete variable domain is DTGVSQNPRHKITKRGQNVTFRCDPISEHNRLYWYRQTLGQGPEFLTYFQNEAQLEKSRLLSDRFSAERPKGSFSTLEIQRTEQGDSAMYLCSSSPWDRGETQYFGPGTRLLVL.

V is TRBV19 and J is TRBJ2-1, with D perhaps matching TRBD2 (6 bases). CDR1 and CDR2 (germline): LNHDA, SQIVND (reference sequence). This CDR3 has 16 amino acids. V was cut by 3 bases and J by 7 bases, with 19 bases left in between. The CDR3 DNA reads TGTGCCAGTAGTATGGTTGGAGGGGCCGCCGGGAATGAGCAGTTCTTC. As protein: CASSMVGGAAGNEQFF.

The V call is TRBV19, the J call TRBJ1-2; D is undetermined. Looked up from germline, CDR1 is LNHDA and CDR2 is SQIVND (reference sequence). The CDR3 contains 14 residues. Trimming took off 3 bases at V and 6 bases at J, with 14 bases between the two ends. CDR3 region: CASSMTGSGNGYTF. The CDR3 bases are TGTGCCAGTAGTATGACGGGGTCGGGGAATGGCTACACCTTC.

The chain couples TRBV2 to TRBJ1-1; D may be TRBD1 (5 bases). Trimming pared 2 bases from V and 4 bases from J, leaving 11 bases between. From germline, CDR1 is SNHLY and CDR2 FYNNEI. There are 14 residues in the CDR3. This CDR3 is CASSERGGITEAFF. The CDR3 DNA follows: TGTGCCAGCAGTGAACGGGGCGGGATCACTGAAGCTTTCTTT.

Written as DNA, the CDR3 is TGCGCCAGCAGCTTTAGCGGGGCCGACACCGGGGAGCTGTTTTTT. It codes for CASSFSGADTGELFF. This chain joins TRBV5-1 and TRBJ2-2; 8 bases map to TRBD2. Germline CDR1 is SGHRS and CDR2 is YFSETQ. The CDR3 has 15 residues. The trim removed 2 bases at V and 3 bases at J, leaving 3 bases unmatched.

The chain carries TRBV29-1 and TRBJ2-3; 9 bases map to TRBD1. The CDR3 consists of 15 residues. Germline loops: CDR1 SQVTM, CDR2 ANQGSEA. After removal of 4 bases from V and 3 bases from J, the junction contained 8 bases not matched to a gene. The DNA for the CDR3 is TGCAGCGTTGGAGGGACAGGGTTTTCAACAGATACGCAGTATTTT. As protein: CSVGGTGFSTDTQYF.

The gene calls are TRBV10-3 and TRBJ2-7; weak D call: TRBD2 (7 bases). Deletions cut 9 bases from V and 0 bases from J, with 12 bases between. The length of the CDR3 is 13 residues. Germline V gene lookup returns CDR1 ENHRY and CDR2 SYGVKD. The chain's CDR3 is CAMDAGASYEQYF. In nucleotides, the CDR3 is TGTGCCATGGATGCGGGGGCCTCCTACGAGCAGTACTTC.

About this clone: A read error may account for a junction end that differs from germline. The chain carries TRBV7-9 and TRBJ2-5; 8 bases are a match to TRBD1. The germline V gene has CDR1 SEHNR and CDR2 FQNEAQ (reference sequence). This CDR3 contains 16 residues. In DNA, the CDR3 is TGTTCCAGCAGCTTAGGACAGGGAGAGGCGCAAGAGACCCAGTACTTC. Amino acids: CSSSLGQGEAQETQYF.

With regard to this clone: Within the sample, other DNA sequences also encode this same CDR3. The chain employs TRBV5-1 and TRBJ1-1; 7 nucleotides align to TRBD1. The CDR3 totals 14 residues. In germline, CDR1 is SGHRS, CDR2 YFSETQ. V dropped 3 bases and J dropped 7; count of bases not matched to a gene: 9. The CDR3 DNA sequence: TGCGCCAGCAGCTCGGACAGGCCTAGAGATGAAGCTTTCTTT. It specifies CASSSDRPRDEAFF. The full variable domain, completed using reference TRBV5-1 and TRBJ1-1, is KAGVTQTPRYLIKTRGQQVTLSCSPISGHRSVSWYQQTPGQGLQFLFEYFSETQRNKGNFPGRFSGRQFSNSRSEMNVSTLELGDSALYLCASSSDRPRDEAFFGQGTRLTVV.

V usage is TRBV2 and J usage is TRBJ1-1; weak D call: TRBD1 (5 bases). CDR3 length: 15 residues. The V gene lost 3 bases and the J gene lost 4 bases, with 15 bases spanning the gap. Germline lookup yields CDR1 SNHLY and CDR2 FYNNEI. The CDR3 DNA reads TGTGCCAGCAGTGATGGGAAGCGAAGGGGCACTGAAGCTTTCTTT. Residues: CASSDGKRRGTEAFF.

The CDR3 sequence is CASSLGGGSAYGYTF. In DNA, the CDR3 is TGCGCCAGCAGCTTGGGCGGGGGTAGTGCCTATGGCTACACCTTC. This chain links TRBV5-1 with TRBJ1-2, with a weak D call TRBD1 (5 bases). Trimming cost V 0 bases and J 4 bases, with 13 bases left between them. Germline values: CDR1 SGHRS, CDR2 YFSETQ. This CDR3 is 15 amino acids long.

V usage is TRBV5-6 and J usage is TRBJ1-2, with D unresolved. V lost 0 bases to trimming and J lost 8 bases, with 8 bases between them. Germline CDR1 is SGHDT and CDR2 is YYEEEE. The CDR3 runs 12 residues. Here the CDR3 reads CASSLAPGGYTF. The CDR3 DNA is TGTGCCAGCAGCTTGGCACCGGGAGGCTACACCTTC. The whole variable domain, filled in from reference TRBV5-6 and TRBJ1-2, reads DAGVTQSPTHLIKTRGQQVTLRCSPKSGHDTVSWYQQALGQGPQFIFQYYEEEERQRGNFPDRFSGHQFPNYSSELNVNALLLGDSALYLCASSLAPGGYTFGSGTRLTVV.

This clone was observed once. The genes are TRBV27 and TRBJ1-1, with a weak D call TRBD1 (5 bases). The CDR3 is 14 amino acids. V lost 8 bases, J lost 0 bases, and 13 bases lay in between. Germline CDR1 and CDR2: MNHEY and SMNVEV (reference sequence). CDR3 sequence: CASRQRGLNTEAFF. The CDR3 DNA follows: TGTGCCAGCCGGCAGCGGGGACTGAACACTGAAGCTTTCTTT.